These 26 T cell receptor beta chains were all obtained from the same sample, sequenced in a study of T cells in Graves' hyperthyroidism and ophthalmopathy. Template material for amplifying TCR beta CDR3 regions consisted of RNA transcripts. HTBI primers were the set used in a first-round RT-PCR of the TCR CDR3. TCRdb fed the multiplex PCR reads into MiXCR, producing one record per CDR3 protein. The sample lists around 540,000 distinct CDR3 sequences; about 16% were seen once. The sequencing input was blood. The receptors stem from a woman aged 25 to 39 with Graves' ophthalmopathy.

CDR3: CASRRRDRSENSPLHF. The CDR3 nucleotides read TGTGCCAGCAGGCGGAGGGACAGGTCGGAAAATTCACCCCTCCACTTT. The chain employs TRBV7-8 and TRBJ1-6, with 8 bases matching TRBD1. The trim removed 6 bases at V and 7 bases at J, leaving 11 bases unmatched. The germline V gene encodes CDR1 SGHVS and CDR2 FQNEAQ. The CDR3 loop spans 16 amino acids.

Only a few counts were recorded for this clonotype. The rearrangement joins TRBV7-2 to TRBJ1-5; D call uncertain. Looked up from germline, CDR1 is SGHTA and CDR2 is FQGNSA. Trimming cost V 4 bases and J 6 bases, with 13 bases left between them. The CDR3 runs 14 residues. The CDR3 region has the DNA TGTGCCAGCAGCTACTACGATTACCGTCAGCCCCAGCATTTT. As protein: CASSYYDYRQPQHF.

This clonotype was detected a few times. The chain couples TRBV4-2 to TRBJ2-1, with no clear D. From germline, CDR1 is LGHNA and CDR2 YNFKEQ. This CDR3 comprises 14 residues. The V gene lost 1 base and the J gene lost 6 bases, with 10 bases spanning the gap. The CDR3 bases are TGTGCCAGCAGCCAAGTGAGCCAAGGCAATGAGCAGTTCTTC. Amino acids: CASSQVSQGNEQFF.

The chain recombines TRBV7-2 with TRBJ2-2; no definite D call. The V and J ends lost 1 base and 0 bases respectively, with 21 bases between them. This CDR3 comprises 20 residues. Germline-derived CDR1 and CDR2 are SGHTA and FQGNSA. Here the CDR3 reads CTSSLEPKFQNSANTGELFF. The CDR3 nucleotides read TGTACCAGCAGCTTAGAACCCAAGTTCCAAAATTCCGCGAACACCGGGGAGCTGTTTTTT.

The chain couples TRBV20-1 to TRBJ2-7, with a possible D match to TRBD2 (6 bases). Trimming left V 6 bases short and J 6 bases short, with 18 bases between. This CDR3 has 13 amino acids. Germline V gene sequence: CDR1 DFQATT, CDR2 SNEGSKA (reference sequence). The CDR3 region is CSAPPVYSGEQYF. In DNA, the CDR3 is TGCAGTGCACCCCCGGTGTATAGCGGCGAGCAGTACTTC.

This clonotype was seen only a few times. The genes are TRBV7-9 and TRBJ2-7, with 13 bases fitting TRBD2. Trimming cost V 6 bases and J 7 bases; bases outside gene matches: 6. The CDR3 length is 14 residues. Germline V CDR1 and CDR2: SEHNR, FQNEAQ (reference sequence). CDR3 residues: CASSSSGLAGEQYF. The CDR3 DNA follows: TGTGCCAGCAGTTCGTCGGGACTAGCGGGAGAGCAGTACTTC.

This clonotype was counted ten times or more. The genes are TRBV12-3 or TRBV12-4 and TRBJ1-1; D ambiguous. This CDR3 is built from 14 residues. V was pared by 7 bases and J by 1 base, with 13 bases between. The CDR3 nucleotides are TGTGCCAGCATCTCCACAACTTCGAACACTGAAGCTTTCTTT. It specifies CASISTTSNTEAFF.

This clonotype was recorded once. Being one base from a much bigger clone, this may be a read error. This chain connects TRBV20-1 to TRBJ1-1; D gene ambiguous. This CDR3 is 15 amino acids long. The germline V gene has CDR1 DFQATT and CDR2 SNEGSKA (reference sequence). Trimming stripped 0 bases from V and 1 base from J, with 12 bases between. CDR3 sequence: CSARDRWTGNTEAFF. The CDR3 coding sequence is TGCAGTGCTAGAGACAGGTGGACGGGGAACACTGAAGCTTTCTTT.

V and J are TRBV7-8 and TRBJ2-5; 13 positions agree with TRBD2. The length of the CDR3 is 16 residues. The V gene end was trimmed by 5 bases and the J gene end by 0 bases; junction bases not matched to a gene: 3. Germline-derived CDR1 and CDR2 are SGHVS and FQNEAQ. The CDR3: CASSVGTSGDQETQYF. The CDR3 nucleotides read TGTGCCAGCAGCGTCGGGACTAGCGGGGACCAAGAGACCCAGTACTTC.

This clonotype was detected a few times. The chain has TRBV20-1 and TRBJ1-6; no firm D call. The germline V and J ends were trimmed by 6 bases and 8 bases, with 20 bases remaining between them. CDR1 is DFQATT and CDR2 is SNEGSKA in the germline V gene (reference sequence). There are 15 residues in the CDR3. The CDR3 nucleotides are TGCAGTGCAAACTGGGCGGAGGGTAGGGATTCACCCCTCCACTTT. Translating gives CSANWAEGRDSPLHF.

This clonotype was counted only a few times. The CDR3 DNA sequence: TGTGCCAGCAGCTTAGCGCCGGGTACAGCAAACGGCTACACCTTC. It is translated as CASSLAPGTANGYTF. The chain recombines TRBV7-2 with TRBJ1-2; D is uncertain. Trimming pared 0 bases from V and 8 bases from J, leaving 16 bases between. In germline, CDR1 is SGHTA, CDR2 FQGNSA. CDR3 size: 15 residues.

This clonotype turned up a few times. V usage is TRBV27 and J usage is TRBJ2-1; TRBD2 matches at 13 bases. V trimming: 2 bases; J trimming: 7 bases; junction bases outside the gene matches: 11. The V gene's germline CDR1 is MNHEY and CDR2 SMNVEV (reference sequence). The length of the CDR3 is 18 residues. CDR3 residues: CASSLTQLAGGPRNEQFF. CDR3 DNA: TGTGCCAGCAGTTTAACTCAACTAGCGGGAGGGCCGCGGAATGAGCAGTTCTTC.

This clonotype was recorded at least ten times. The chain links TRBV7-3 to TRBJ2-3, with 12 positions matching TRBD2. Losses at the gene ends were 5 bases for V and 4 bases for J; bases not matched to a gene: 10. Germline lookup yields CDR1 SGHTA and CDR2 FQGTGA. The CDR3 is made up of 17 amino acids. CDR3 residues: CASSDIRLAGGADTQYF. CDR3 nucleotide sequence: TGTGCCAGCAGCGATATTCGGCTAGCGGGAGGGGCAGATACGCAGTATTTT.

To note about this clonotype: This may be a read error, as it is one base from a much larger clone. The chain carries TRBV20-1 and TRBJ1-4; D not certain. Germline CDR1 and CDR2: DFQATT and SNEGSKA (reference sequence). The V end was cut by 0 bases, the J end by 0 bases, with 8 bases between. The CDR3 sequence is 15 residues long. The CDR3 protein is CSARDRCATNEKLFF. As DNA, the CDR3 is TGCAGTGCTAGAGATCGGTGTGCAACTAATGAAAAACTGTTTTTT.

This clonotype was recorded at least ten times. The chain employs TRBV18 and TRBJ2-1; TRBD2 agrees at 9 bases. V was pared by 0 bases and J by 0 bases, with 0 bases of the junction left unmatched. This CDR3 contains 16 residues. Per the germline V gene, CDR1 is KGHSH and CDR2 is LQKENI. The DNA for the CDR3 is TGTGCCAGCTCACCACCTAGCGGGAGCTCCTACAATGAGCAGTTCTTC. Encoded protein: CASSPPSGSSYNEQFF.

This clonotype came up many times. The genes are TRBV7-2 and TRBJ1-4; D unresolved. CDR3 length: 16 amino acids. The ends were cut back, 4 bases at V and 7 bases at J, with 19 bases in the middle. Germline lookup yields CDR1 SGHTA and CDR2 FQGNSA. The CDR3 region is CASSYMAQGSSEKLFF. For the CDR3, the DNA is TGTGCCAGCAGCTATATGGCTCAAGGATCGAGTGAAAAACTGTTTTTT.

This clonotype has a count of ten or more. This sequence joins TRBV7-3 and TRBJ2-1; 9 nucleotides line up with TRBD2. Looked up from germline, CDR1 is SGHTA and CDR2 is FQGTGA. V trimming: 5 bases; J trimming: 7 bases; junction bases outside the gene matches: 9. The CDR3 is 15 amino acids. The CDR3 DNA is TGTGCCAGCAGCCCGGGACTAGCAATTCTGAATGAGCAGTTCTTC. As protein: CASSPGLAILNEQFF.

V and J are TRBV28 and TRBJ2-1; 8 bases agree with TRBD2. V was pared by 11 bases and J by 3 bases, with 6 bases of the junction left unmatched. Germline V gene lookup returns CDR1 MDHEN and CDR2 SYDVKM. The CDR3 runs 13 residues. CDR3 nucleotides: TGTGCCGGGACTAGGTCACGCTACAATGAGCAGTTCTTC. This encodes CAGTRSRYNEQFF.

A few counts support this clonotype. The chain uses TRBV4-1 and TRBJ1-6; 10 nucleotides align to TRBD1. The trim removed 8 bases at V and 7 bases at J, leaving 8 bases unmatched. Germline V CDR1 and CDR2: MGHRA, YSYEKL. The CDR3 covers 15 residues. The CDR3 DNA sequence: TGCGCCAGCCACGAACAGACAGGGGGCAATTCACCCCTCCACTTT. Translated: CASHEQTGGNSPLHF.

This clonotype was detected many times. The J gene is TRBJ2-1, the V gene TRBV5-1; perhaps D is TRBD1 or TRBD2 (5 bases each). The CDR3 loop spans 15 amino acids. Germline loops: CDR1 SGHRS, CDR2 YFSETQ. Trimming left V 4 bases short and J 0 bases short, with 11 bases between. CDR3 sequence reads: CASSISGHSYNEQFF. CDR3 coding DNA: TGCGCCAGCAGCATAAGCGGACACTCCTACAATGAGCAGTTCTTC.

This clonotype was recorded a few times. The chain uses TRBV27 and TRBJ2-7, with TRBD2 as a possible D gene (5 bases). With 7 bases removed from V and 4 bases from J, the gap between germline ends came to 17 bases. The V gene's germline CDR1 is MNHEY and CDR2 SMNVEV (reference sequence). CDR3 length equals 14 residues. In DNA form, the CDR3 reads TGTGCCAGCACCTCCCATCTTCCGGGGTACGAGCAGTACTTC. Encoded protein: CASTSHLPGYEQYF.

Regarding this clonotype: A much bigger clone sits one base away, suggesting this may be a read error. The missing conserved phenylalanine or tryptophan at the end of this CDR3 makes a read error likely. V is TRBV3-1 and J is TRBJ2-3; D is possibly TRBD1 (6 bases). Germline V gene data show CDR1 as LGHDT and CDR2 as YNNKEL (reference sequence). The V and J ends lost 4 bases and 2 bases respectively, with 10 bases between them. The CDR3 consists of 14 residues. In DNA, the CDR3 is TGTGCCAGCAGCCGCAGGGGCATCACAGATACGCAGTATTCT. It translates to CASSRRGITDTQYS.

In its sample, this clonotype was seen many times. The rearrangement joins TRBV2 to TRBJ2-5; D gene uncertain. This CDR3 spans 12 amino acids. V lost 8 bases and J lost 1, with 8 bases in between. The germline V gene has CDR1 SNHLY and CDR2 FYNNEI. The CDR3 DNA reads TGTGCCAGCGCCCAGATCCAAGAGACCCAGTACTTC. Its protein is CASAQIQETQYF. The whole variable domain, remainder taken from reference TRBV2 and TRBJ2-5, is EPEVTQTPSHQVTQMGQEVILRCVPISNHLYFYWYRQILGQKVEFLVSFYNNEISEKSEIFDDQFSVERPDGSNFTLKIRSTKLEDSAMYFCASAQIQETQYFGPGTRLLVL.

There are a few counts of this clonotype. The rearrangement joins TRBV6-6 to TRBJ2-7, with 9 bases lining up with TRBD2. The CDR3 totals 16 residues. The J segment lost 7 bases and the V segment lost 1 base, leaving 11 bases of the junction unmatched. Germline CDR1 is MNHNY and CDR2 is SVGAGI (reference sequence). CDR3 loop: CASSYFSGRRGREQYF. The CDR3 DNA follows: TGTGCCAGCAGTTACTTTAGCGGGAGAAGAGGCAGGGAGCAGTACTTC.

This clonotype was counted only a few times. The chain links TRBV28 to TRBJ2-7; D remains ambiguous. Deletions cut 6 bases from V and 1 base from J, with 16 bases between. The CDR3 covers 15 residues. Germline loops: CDR1 MDHEN, CDR2 SYDVKM. The DNA of the CDR3 is TGTGCCAGCAGCCCCCGAGAAGGGTGGTCCTACGAGCAGTACTTC. This codes for CASSPREGWSYEQYF.

In its sample, this clonotype was seen a few times. The rearrangement joins TRBV28 to TRBJ2-1, with 8 bases lining up with TRBD2. V dropped 3 bases and J dropped 4; count of bases not matched to a gene: 5. The CDR3 spans 15 residues. Germline lookup yields CDR1 MDHEN and CDR2 SYDVKM. CDR3 sequence (DNA): TGTGCCAGCAGTTTTGCGGGAGGCCTATACAATGAGCAGTTCTTC. As protein: CASSFAGGLYNEQFF.